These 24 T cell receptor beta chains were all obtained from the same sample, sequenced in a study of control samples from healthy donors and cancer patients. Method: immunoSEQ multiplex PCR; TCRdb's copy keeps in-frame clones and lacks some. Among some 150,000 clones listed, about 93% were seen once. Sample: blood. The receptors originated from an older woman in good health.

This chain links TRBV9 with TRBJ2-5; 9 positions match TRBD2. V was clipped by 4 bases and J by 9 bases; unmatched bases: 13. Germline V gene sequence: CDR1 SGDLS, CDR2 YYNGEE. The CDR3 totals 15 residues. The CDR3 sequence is CASSLEGLALGAQYF. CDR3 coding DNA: TGTGCCAGCAGCCTAGAAGGACTAGCGTTGGGAGCCCAGTACTTC.

CDR3 coding DNA: TGTGCCACATACCGGGACAGGGGCAACAAGCAGTTCTTC. Protein product: CATYRDRGNKQFF. The chain recombines TRBV2 with TRBJ2-1, with 10 bases aligning to TRBD1. V shed 10 bases and J 11 bases; nucleotides not matched to a gene: 11. CDR3 size: 13 residues. Germline CDR1 and CDR2: SNHLY and FYNNEI.

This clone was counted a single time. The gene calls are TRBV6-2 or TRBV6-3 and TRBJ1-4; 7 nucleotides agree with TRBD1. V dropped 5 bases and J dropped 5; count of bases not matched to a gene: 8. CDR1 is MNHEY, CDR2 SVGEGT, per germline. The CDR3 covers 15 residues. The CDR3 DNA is TGTGCCAGCAGTCCCAGGACAGGACCCAATGAAAAACTGTTTTTT. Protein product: CASSPRTGPNEKLFF.

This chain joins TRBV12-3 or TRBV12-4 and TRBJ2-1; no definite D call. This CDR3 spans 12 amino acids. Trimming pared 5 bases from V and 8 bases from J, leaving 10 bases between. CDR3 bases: TGTGCCAGCAGTCGGTCCTGGGATGAGCAGTTCTTC. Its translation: CASSRSWDEQFF.

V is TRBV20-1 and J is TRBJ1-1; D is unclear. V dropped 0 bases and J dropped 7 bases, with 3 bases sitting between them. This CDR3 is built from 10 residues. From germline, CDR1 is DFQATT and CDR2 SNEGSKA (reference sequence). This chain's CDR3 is CSARDVEAFF. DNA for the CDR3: TGCAGTGCTAGAGATGTTGAAGCTTTCTTT.

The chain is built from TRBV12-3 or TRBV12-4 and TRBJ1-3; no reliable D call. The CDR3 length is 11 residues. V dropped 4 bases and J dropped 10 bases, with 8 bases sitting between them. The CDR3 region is CASSSLGTIYF. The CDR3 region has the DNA TGTGCCAGCAGTTCGTTAGGTACCATATATTTT.

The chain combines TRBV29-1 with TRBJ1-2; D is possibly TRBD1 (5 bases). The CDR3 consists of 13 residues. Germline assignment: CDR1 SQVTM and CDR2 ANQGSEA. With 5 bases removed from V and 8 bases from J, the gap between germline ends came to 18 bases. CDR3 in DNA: TGCAGCGTTCTCGCAACGGGGCTTGGGGGCTACACCTTC. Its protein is CSVLATGLGGYTF.

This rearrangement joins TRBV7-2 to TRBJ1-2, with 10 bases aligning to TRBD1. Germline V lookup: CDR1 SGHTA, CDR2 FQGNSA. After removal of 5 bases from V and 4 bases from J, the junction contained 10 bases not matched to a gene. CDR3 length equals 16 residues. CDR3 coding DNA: TGTGCCAGCAGCACATCGACAGGGGGCAGTAGCTATGGCTACACCTTC. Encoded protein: CASSTSTGGSSYGYTF.

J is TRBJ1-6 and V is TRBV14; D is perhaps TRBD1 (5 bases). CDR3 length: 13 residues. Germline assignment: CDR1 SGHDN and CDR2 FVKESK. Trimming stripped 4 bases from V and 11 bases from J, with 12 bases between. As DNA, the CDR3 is TGTGCCAGCAGCCCAAGACAGACAACACCCCTCCACTTT. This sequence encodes CASSPRQTTPLHF.

This CDR3 is CASSLVPRPGQETQYF. CDR3 bases: TGTGCCAGCAGCTTAGTACCCCGTCCAGGGCAGGAGACCCAGTACTTC. The chain couples TRBV7-2 to TRBJ2-5; tentatively, D is TRBD1 (5 bases). V was cut by 1 base and J by 5 bases, with 17 bases left in between. The CDR3 is made up of 16 amino acids. Germline V gene lookup returns CDR1 SGHTA and CDR2 FQGNSA.

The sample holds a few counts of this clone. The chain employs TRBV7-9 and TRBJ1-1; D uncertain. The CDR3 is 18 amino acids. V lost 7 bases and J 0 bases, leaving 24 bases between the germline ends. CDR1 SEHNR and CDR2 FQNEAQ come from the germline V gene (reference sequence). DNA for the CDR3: TGTGCCAGCATCCCCCTGGTCGGAACCCTACATGTGAACACTGAAGCTTTCTTT. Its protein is CASIPLVGTLHVNTEAFF.

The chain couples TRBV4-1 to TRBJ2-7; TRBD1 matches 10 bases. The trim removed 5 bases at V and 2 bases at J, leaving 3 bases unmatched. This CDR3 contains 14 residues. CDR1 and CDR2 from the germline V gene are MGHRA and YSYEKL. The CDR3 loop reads CASSAGQGAYEQYF. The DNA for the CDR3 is TGCGCCAGCAGCGCCGGACAGGGGGCCTACGAGCAGTACTTC.

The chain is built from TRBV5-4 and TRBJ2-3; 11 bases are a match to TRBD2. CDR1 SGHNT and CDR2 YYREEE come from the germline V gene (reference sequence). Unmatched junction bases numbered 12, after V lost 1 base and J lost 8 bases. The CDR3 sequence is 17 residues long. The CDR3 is CASSLPSGGFTLGTQYF. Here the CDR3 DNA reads TGTGCCAGCAGCTTGCCTAGCGGGGGGTTTACACTGGGTACGCAGTATTTT.

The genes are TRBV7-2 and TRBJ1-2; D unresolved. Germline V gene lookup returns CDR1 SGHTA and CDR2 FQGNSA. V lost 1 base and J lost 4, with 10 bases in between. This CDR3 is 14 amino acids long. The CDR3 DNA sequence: TGTGCCAGCAGCTTAGTGGGCAGGAGCTATGGCTACACCTTC. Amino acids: CASSLVGRSYGYTF. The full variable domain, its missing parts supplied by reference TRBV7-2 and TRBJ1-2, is GAGVSQSPSNKVTEKGKDVELRCDPISGHTALYWYRQSLGQGLEFLIYFQGNSAPDKSGLPSDRFSAERTGGSVSTLTIQRTQQEDSAVYLCASSLVGRSYGYTFGSGTRLTVV.

DNA for the CDR3: TGCGCCAGCAGCCAAGACACGTCGTCTGACAACACTGAAGCTTTCTTT. Residues: CASSQDTSSDNTEAFF. V and J are TRBV4-3 and TRBJ1-1, with no clear D. CDR3 length equals 16 residues. Germline CDR1 and CDR2: LGHNA and YSLEER. The V end was cut by 0 bases, the J end by 2 bases, with 13 bases between.

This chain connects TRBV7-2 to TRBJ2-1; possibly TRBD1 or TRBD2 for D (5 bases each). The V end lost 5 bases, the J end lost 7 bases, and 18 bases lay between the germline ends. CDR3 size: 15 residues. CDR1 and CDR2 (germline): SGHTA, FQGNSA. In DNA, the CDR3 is TGTGCCAGCAGCCTCCTTAGGGGAGCCCGGAATGAGCAGTTCTTC. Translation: CASSLLRGARNEQFF.

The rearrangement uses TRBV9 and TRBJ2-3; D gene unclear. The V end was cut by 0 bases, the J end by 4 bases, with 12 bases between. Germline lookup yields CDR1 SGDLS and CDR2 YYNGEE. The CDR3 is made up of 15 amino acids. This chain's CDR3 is CASSVGKRTADTQYF. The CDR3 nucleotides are TGTGCCAGCAGCGTAGGAAAACGGACGGCAGATACGCAGTATTTT.

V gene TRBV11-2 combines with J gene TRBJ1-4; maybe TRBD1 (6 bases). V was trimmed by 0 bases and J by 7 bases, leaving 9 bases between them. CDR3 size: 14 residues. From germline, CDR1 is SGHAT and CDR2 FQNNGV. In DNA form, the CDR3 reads TGTGCCAGCAGCTTAGAAGGGGGGACTGAAAAACTGTTTTTT. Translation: CASSLEGGTEKLFF. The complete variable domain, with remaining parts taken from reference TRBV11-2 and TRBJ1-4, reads EAGVAQSPRYKIIEKRQSVAFWCNPISGHATLYWYQQILGQGPKLLIQFQNNGVVDDSQLPKDRFSAERLKGVDSTLKIQPAKLEDSAVYLCASSLEGGTEKLFFGSGTQLSVL.

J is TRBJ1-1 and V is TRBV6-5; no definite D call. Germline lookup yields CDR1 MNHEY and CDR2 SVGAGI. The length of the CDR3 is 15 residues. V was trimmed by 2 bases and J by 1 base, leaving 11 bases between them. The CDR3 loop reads CASSYEFGSNTEAFF. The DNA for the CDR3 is TGTGCCAGCAGTTACGAGTTTGGTTCGAACACTGAAGCTTTCTTT.

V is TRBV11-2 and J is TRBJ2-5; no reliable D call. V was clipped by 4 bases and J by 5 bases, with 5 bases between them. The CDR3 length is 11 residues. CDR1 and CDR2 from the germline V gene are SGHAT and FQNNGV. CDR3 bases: TGTGCCAGCAGCTACTCCGAGACCCAGTACTTC. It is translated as CASSYSETQYF.

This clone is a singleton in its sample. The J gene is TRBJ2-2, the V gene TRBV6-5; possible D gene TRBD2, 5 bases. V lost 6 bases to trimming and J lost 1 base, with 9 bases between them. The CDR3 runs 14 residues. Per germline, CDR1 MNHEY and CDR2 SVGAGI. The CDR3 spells CASRGLVNTGELFF. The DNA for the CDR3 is TGTGCCAGCAGAGGACTTGTGAACACCGGGGAGCTGTTTTTT.

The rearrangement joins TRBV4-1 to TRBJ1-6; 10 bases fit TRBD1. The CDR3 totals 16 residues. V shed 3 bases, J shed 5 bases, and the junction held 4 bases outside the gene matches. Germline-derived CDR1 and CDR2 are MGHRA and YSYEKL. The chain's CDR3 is CASSQRTGGDNSPLHF. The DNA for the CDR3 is TGCGCCAGCAGCCAGCGGACAGGGGGGGATAATTCACCCCTCCACTTT.

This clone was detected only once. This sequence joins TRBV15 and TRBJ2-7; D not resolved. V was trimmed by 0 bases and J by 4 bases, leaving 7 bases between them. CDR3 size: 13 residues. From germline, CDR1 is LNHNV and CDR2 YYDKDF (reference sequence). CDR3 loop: CATSRDNRYEQYF. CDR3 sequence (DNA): TGTGCCACCAGCAGAGATAACAGATACGAGCAGTACTTC.

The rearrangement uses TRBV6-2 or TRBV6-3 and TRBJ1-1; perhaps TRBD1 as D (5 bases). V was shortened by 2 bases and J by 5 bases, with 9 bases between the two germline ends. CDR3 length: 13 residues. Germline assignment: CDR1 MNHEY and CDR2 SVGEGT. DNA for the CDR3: TGTGCCAGCAGTTACGAAGGGGTTACTGAAGCTTTCTTT. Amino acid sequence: CASSYEGVTEAFF.